This TCR beta chain was documented in a study of vaccination and CD4 T cells after COVID-19. Treatment of the sample: approximately nine-day PBMC culture with coronavirus spike peptide pools or control peptides (ViraFEST assay). Concerning this clonotype itself: Antigen specificity is unknown.

Broader study findings: Recorded median SARS-CoV-2-reactive clonotype numbers increased from about 20 to 38 without reaching significance.

Trimming shortened V by 4 bases and J by 0 bases, and 6 bases separated the two germline ends. The CDR3 has 13 amino acids. The germline V gene encodes CDR1 SGHVS and CDR2 FNYEAQ. The Oncomine TCR Beta short-read assay sequenced DNA from cultured CD4+ T cells. The authors extracted genomic DNA from cultured CD4+ T cells. Using its own MiXCR run on the PCR reads, TCRdb lists one record per CDR3 protein. The sample shows 15,000 to 20,000 distinct CDR3 sequences, around 60% of them seen only once. The source is a human donor who had recovered from COVID-19. The sample was CD4+ T cells from blood, cultured in vitro. This chain joins TRBV7-6 and TRBJ1-1, with no clear D. As DNA, the CDR3 is TGTGCCAGCAGCTCGATGTTGAACACTGAAGCTTTCTTT. Its translation is CASSSMLNTEAFF.